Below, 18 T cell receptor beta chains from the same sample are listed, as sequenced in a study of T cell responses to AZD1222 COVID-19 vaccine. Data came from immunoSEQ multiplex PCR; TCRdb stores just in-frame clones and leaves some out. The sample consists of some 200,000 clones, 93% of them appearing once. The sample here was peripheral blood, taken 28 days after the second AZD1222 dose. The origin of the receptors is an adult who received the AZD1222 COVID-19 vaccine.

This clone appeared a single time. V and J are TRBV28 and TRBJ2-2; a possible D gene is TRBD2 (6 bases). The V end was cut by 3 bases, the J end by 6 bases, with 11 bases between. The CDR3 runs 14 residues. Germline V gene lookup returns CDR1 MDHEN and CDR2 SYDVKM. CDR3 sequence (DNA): TGTGCCAGCAGTTTGGCAGGGAGGCCCGGGGAGCTGTTTTTT. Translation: CASSLAGRPGELFF.

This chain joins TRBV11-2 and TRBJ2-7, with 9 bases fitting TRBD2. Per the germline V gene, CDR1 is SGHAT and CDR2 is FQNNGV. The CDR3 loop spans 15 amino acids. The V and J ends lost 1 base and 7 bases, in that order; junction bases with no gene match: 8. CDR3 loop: CASSLGGTSPGEQYF. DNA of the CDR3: TGTGCCAGCAGCTTAGGTGGGACTAGCCCAGGAGAGCAGTACTTC. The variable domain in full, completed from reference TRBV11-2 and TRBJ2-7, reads EAGVAQSPRYKIIEKRQSVAFWCNPISGHATLYWYQQILGQGPKLLIQFQNNGVVDDSQLPKDRFSAERLKGVDSTLKIQPAKLEDSAVYLCASSLGGTSPGEQYFGPGTRLTVT.

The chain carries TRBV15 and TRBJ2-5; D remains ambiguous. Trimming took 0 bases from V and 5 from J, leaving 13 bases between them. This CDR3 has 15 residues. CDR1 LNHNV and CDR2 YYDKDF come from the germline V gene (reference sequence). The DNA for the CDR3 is TGTGCCACCAGCAGAGATCTTGGAGAGGTGGAGACCCAGTACTTC. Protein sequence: CATSRDLGEVETQYF.

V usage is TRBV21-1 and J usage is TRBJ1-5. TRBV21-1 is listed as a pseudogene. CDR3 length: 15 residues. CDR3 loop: CASSKERDFNQPQHF. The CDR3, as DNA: TGTGCCAGCAGCAAAGAACGAGACTTCAATCAGCCCCAGCATTTT.

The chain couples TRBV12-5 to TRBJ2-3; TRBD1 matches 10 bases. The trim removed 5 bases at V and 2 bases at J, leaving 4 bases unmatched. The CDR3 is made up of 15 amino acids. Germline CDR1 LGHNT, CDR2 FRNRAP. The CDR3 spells CASGRGTGDTDTQYF. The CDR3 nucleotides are TGTGCTAGTGGTAGAGGGACAGGGGACACAGATACGCAGTATTTT.

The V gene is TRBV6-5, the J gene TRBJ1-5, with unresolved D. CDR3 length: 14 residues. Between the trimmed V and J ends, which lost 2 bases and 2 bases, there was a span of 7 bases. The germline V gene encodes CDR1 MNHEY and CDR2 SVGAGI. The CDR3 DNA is TGTGCCAGCAGTTACCGGGGTGGCAATCAGCCCCAGCATTTT. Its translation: CASSYRGGNQPQHF.

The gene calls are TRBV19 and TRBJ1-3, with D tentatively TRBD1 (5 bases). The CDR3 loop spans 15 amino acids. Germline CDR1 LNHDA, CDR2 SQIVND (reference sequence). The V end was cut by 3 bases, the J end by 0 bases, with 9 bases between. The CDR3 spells CASSIGTYSGNTIYF. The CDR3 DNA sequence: TGTGCCAGTAGTATTGGGACCTACTCTGGAAACACCATATATTTT.

The CDR3 protein is CASSPGSGQYF. CDR3 DNA: TGTGCCAGCAGCCCAGGGTCCGGGCAGTACTTC. The chain carries TRBV3-1 (or the pseudogene TRBV3-2) and TRBJ2-7; weak D call: TRBD1 (5 bases). The V gene's germline CDR1 is LGHDT and CDR2 YNNKEL (reference sequence). CDR3 length: 11 residues. Deletions cut 4 bases from V and 9 bases from J, with 10 bases between.

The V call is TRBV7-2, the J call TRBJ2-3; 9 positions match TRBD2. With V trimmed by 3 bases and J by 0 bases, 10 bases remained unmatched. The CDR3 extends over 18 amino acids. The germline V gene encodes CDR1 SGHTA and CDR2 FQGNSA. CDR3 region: CASSFSRGGYYSTDTQYF. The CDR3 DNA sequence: TGTGCCAGCAGCTTTTCGCGGGGGGGATATTATAGCACAGATACGCAGTATTTT.

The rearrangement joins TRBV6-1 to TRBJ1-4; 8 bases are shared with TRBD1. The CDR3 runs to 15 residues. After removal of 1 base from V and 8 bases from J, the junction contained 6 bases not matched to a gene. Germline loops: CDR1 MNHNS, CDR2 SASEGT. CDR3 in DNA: TGTGCCAGCAGTGAAGTGCAGGGGGCGCGGGAAAAACTGTTTTTT. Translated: CASSEVQGAREKLFF.

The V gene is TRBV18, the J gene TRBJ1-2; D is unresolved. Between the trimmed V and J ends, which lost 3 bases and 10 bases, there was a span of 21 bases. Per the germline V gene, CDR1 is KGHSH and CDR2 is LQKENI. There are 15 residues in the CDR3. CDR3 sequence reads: CASSPSASIVGDYTF. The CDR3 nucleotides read TGTGCCAGCTCACCCTCCGCCTCAATAGTAGGCGACTACACCTTC.

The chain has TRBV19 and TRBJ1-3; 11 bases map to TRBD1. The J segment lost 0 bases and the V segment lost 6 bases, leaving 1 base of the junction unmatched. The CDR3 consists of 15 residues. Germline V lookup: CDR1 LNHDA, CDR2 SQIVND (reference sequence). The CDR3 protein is CASRDRGLSGNTIYF. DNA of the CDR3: TGTGCCAGTAGGGACAGGGGGCTCTCTGGAAACACCATATATTTT.

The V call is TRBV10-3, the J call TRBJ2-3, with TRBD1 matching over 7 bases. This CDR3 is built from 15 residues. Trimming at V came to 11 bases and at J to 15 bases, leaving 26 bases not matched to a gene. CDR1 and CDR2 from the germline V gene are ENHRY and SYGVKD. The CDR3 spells CASSKAEGAGNLRYF. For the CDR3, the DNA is TGTGCCTCATCTAAGGCTGAGGGGGCGGGCAACCTACGATATTTT.

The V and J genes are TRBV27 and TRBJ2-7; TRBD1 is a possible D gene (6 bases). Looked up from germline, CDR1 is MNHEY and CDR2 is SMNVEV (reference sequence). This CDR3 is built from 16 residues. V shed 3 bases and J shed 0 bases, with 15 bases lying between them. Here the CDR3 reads CASSFPDRISSYEQYF. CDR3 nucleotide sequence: TGTGCCAGCAGTTTCCCCGACAGGATTAGCTCCTACGAGCAGTACTTC.

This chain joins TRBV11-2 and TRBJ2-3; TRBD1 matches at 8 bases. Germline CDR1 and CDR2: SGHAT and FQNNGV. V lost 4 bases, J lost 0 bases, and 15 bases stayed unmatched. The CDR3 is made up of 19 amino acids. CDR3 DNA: TGTGCCAGCAGCTCAAACATCGGGACAGGACATACTAGCACAGATACGCAGTATTTT. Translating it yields CASSSNIGTGHTSTDTQYF.

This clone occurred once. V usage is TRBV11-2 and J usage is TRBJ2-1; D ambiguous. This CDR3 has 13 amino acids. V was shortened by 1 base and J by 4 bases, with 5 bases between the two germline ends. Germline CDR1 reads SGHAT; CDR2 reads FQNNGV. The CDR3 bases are TGTGCCAGCAGCTTAGGGGGTTACAATGAGCAGTTCTTC. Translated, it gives CASSLGGYNEQFF.

The DNA for the CDR3 is TGTGCCAGCAGTTACAGACACTTCACCGGGGAGCTGTTTTTT. Translated: CASSYRHFTGELFF. V is TRBV6-5 and J is TRBJ2-2; D gene unclear. The germline V gene has CDR1 MNHEY and CDR2 SVGAGI. V dropped 2 bases and J dropped 4 bases, with 8 bases sitting between them. CDR3 length equals 14 residues.

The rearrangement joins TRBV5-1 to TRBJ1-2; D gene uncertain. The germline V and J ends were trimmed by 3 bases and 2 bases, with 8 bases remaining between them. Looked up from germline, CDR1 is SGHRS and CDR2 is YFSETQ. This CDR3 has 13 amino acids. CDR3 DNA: TGCGCCAGCAGCTCGAATATGAACTATGGCTACACCTTC. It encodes CASSSNMNYGYTF.